Presented here are 20 T cell receptor beta chains from one specimen sequenced in a study of blood T cells in healthy people across ages. It was with a sample-barcoded 5' primer and a J-beta primer mix that a second PCR of roughly 7 to 12 cycles was run. TCRdb redid the calling of the 5' RACE reads with MiXCR, one entry per CDR3 protein. The sample includes about 1.8 million distinct CDR3 sequences, around half of them seen just once. Sequencing input: blood. The receptors stem from a woman between 40 and 50 years old in good health.

As for this clonotype: One end of the junction does not line up with germline, which may come from a read error. V and J are TRBV29-1 and TRBJ1-2; D is ambiguous. Germline V gene data show CDR1 as SQVTM and CDR2 as ANQGSEA. The CDR3 is made up of 14 amino acids. This chain's CDR3 is CSVGVTLSDYGYTF. The CDR3, as DNA: TGCAGCGTTGGGGTAACATTATCGGACTATGGCTACACATTC.

The chain joins TRBV20-1 to TRBJ2-1, with 7 bases aligning to TRBD1. Germline V gene lookup returns CDR1 DFQATT and CDR2 SNEGSKA (reference sequence). The CDR3 has 14 residues. The trim removed 5 bases at V and 6 bases at J, leaving 10 bases unmatched. The CDR3 nucleotides are TGCAGTGCTGTTACAGGGGCCAAGTTCAATGAGCAGTTCTTC. This translates into CSAVTGAKFNEQFF.

The chain uses TRBV24-1 and TRBJ2-7; 11 bases fit TRBD1. The DNA end lines up better with TRBJ2-5; the J call may be wrong. Germline CDR1 and CDR2: KGHDR and SFDVKD. The CDR3 length is 14 residues. CDR3 sequence (DNA): TGTGCCACCATGGGACAGGGGGGAGGAGAGACCCAGTACTTC. It yields the protein CATMGQGGGETQYF.

The chain has TRBV20-1 and TRBJ1-2, with D uncertain. Trimming took 4 bases from V and 8 from J, leaving 14 bases between them. This CDR3 contains 12 residues. The germline V gene encodes CDR1 DFQATT and CDR2 SNEGSKA (reference sequence). The CDR3 nucleotides read TGCAGTGCTACCATCGAAGGAAGAGGCTACACCTTC. Protein: CSATIEGRGYTF.

This clonotype was detected once. The V call is TRBV7-8, the J call TRBJ1-1, with D uncertain. V lost 1 base and J 10 bases, leaving 4 bases between the germline ends. The germline V gene has CDR1 SGHVS and CDR2 FQNEAQ. The CDR3 loop spans 10 amino acids. The CDR3 nucleotides read TGTGCCAGCAGCTTAGAGGCAGCTTTCTTT. This translates into CASSLEAAFF.

This clonotype was seen a single time. The chain recombines TRBV5-1 with TRBJ2-3; D perhaps matches TRBD2 (6 bases). In germline, CDR1 is SGHRS, CDR2 YFSETQ. The CDR3 spans 15 residues. V dropped 4 bases and J dropped 3 bases, with 15 bases sitting between them. The CDR3 nucleotides are TGCGCCAGCAGCCAGGGACTTCATCAGACAGATACGCAGTATTTT. Translated: CASSQGLHQTDTQYF.

This chain connects TRBV12-3 or TRBV12-4 to TRBJ2-1; no clear D. This CDR3 spans 14 amino acids. Trimming removed 5 bases at V and 10 bases at J, with 18 bases between. This CDR3 reads CASSPTGLIAEQFF. The DNA of the CDR3 is TGTGCCAGCAGTCCCACGGGCTTAATTGCGGAGCAGTTCTTC.

V usage is TRBV19 and J usage is TRBJ1-2; D perhaps matches TRBD1 (6 bases). With 3 bases removed from V and 2 bases from J, the gap between germline ends came to 16 bases. Germline V gene sequence: CDR1 LNHDA, CDR2 SQIVND (reference sequence). CDR3 size: 16 residues. For the CDR3, the DNA is TGTGCCAGTAGTATGGGGGCAGCCCAGGGGAACTATGGCTACACCTTC. It translates to CASSMGAAQGNYGYTF.

This clonotype was seen a handful of times. This rearrangement joins TRBV20-1 to TRBJ1-4; D is unresolved. V lost 3 bases, J lost 4 bases, and 6 bases lay in between. Germline CDR1 reads DFQATT; CDR2 reads SNEGSKA (reference sequence). CDR3 length: 12 amino acids. The CDR3 loop reads CSARGGNEKLFF. CDR3 DNA: TGCAGTGCTAGGGGTGGTAATGAAAAACTGTTTTTT.

V and J are TRBV15 and TRBJ1-4, with 8 nucleotides matching TRBD1. After removal of 2 bases from V and 5 bases from J, the junction contained 4 bases not matched to a gene. Per the germline V gene, CDR1 is LNHNV and CDR2 is YYDKDF (reference sequence). The CDR3 runs 15 residues. The CDR3 spells CATSRRTGSNEKLFF. The CDR3 nucleotides read TGTGCCACCAGCAGACGGACAGGGTCCAATGAAAAACTGTTTTTT.

The chain employs TRBV6-5 and TRBJ2-1, with 7 nucleotides matching TRBD2. The germline V gene encodes CDR1 MNHEY and CDR2 SVGAGI. V dropped 6 bases and J dropped 2; count of bases not matched to a gene: 10. This CDR3 comprises 16 residues. The CDR3 DNA reads as TGTGCCAGCAGCCCGGGCGCGAGCGGGGCCTACAATGAGCAGTTCTTC. Protein product: CASSPGASGAYNEQFF.

The chain uses TRBV7-9 and TRBJ2-7; possible D gene TRBD1, 8 bases. CDR3 size: 16 residues. V was clipped by 5 bases and J by 0 bases, with 17 bases between them. Germline CDR1 and CDR2: SEHNR and FQNEAQ (reference sequence). The CDR3 is CASSPGQGLISYEQYF. CDR3 nucleotide sequence: TGTGCCAGCAGCCCCGGACAGGGACTAATCTCCTACGAGCAGTACTTC.

For the CDR3, the DNA is TGTGCCAGCAGGGACAGGTCCTATAGCAATCAGCCCCAGCATTTT. The encoded protein is CASRDRSYSNQPQHF. The chain employs TRBV6-5 and TRBJ1-5; TRBD1 matches at 7 bases. There are 15 residues in the CDR3. J was trimmed by 0 bases and V by 6 bases; bases with no gene match: 5. In germline, CDR1 is MNHEY, CDR2 SVGAGI.

This clonotype was observed once. The chain combines TRBV13 with TRBJ2-1; D gene ambiguous. This CDR3 spans 17 amino acids. V lost 1 base and J lost 0, with 13 bases in between. Germline V CDR1 and CDR2: PRHDT, FYEKMQ (reference sequence). Here the CDR3 reads CASSLARSQSSYNEQFF. The CDR3 nucleotides are TGTGCCAGCAGCTTAGCCAGGTCGCAGAGCTCCTACAATGAGCAGTTCTTC.

This clonotype has only a few counts. The chain links TRBV7-2 to TRBJ1-2; TRBD1 agrees at 7 bases. The CDR3 has 14 amino acids. The germline CDR1 and CDR2 sequences are SGHTA and FQGNSA. The V segment lost 5 bases and the J segment 6 bases; nucleotides outside the gene matches: 9. CDR3 amino acids: CASSPLPGGHGYTF. In DNA form, the CDR3 reads TGTGCCAGCAGCCCACTTCCAGGGGGGCATGGCTACACCTTC.

V is TRBV6-2 or TRBV6-3 and J is TRBJ2-3; D possibly corresponds to TRBD2 (6 bases). Germline CDR1 MNHEY, CDR2 SVGEGT. V was clipped by 5 bases and J by 6 bases, with 15 bases between them. The length of the CDR3 is 14 residues. The DNA of the CDR3 is TGTGCCAGCAGTGCCGCGGCGGGGCGGGATACGCAGTATTTT. This translates into CASSAAAGRDTQYF.

The DNA of the CDR3 is TGTGCCAGCAGCCACGGTGTTGACGGAGATACGCAGTATTTT. It specifies CASSHGVDGDTQYF. The rearrangement uses TRBV14 and TRBJ2-3; D remains ambiguous. From germline, CDR1 is SGHDN and CDR2 FVKESK. Trimming left V 3 bases short and J 5 bases short, with 12 bases between. The CDR3 loop spans 14 amino acids.

The chain links TRBV10-3 to TRBJ1-5, with D possibly matching TRBD1 (6 bases). The CDR3 is 17 amino acids. The germline CDR1 and CDR2 sequences are ENHRY and SYGVKD. Between the trimmed V and J ends, which lost 0 bases and 0 bases, there was a span of 12 bases. The CDR3 nucleotides read TGTGCCATCAGTGAGTCGCTTGGAGGGGGTAGCAATCAGCCCCAGCATTTT. Translating gives CAISESLGGGSNQPQHF.

This clonotype was counted only a few times. V usage is TRBV7-3 and J usage is TRBJ2-3; TRBD1 agrees at 10 bases. Unmatched junction bases numbered 2, after V lost 4 bases and J lost 4 bases. Per germline, CDR1 SGHTA and CDR2 FQGTGA. The CDR3 spans 14 residues. The DNA of the CDR3 is TGTGCCAGCAGCTCGACAGGGGGCGCAGATACGCAGTATTTT. Amino acids: CASSSTGGADTQYF.

The sample holds a few counts of this clonotype. V is TRBV7-9 and J is TRBJ2-4, with a tentative D call TRBD1 (5 bases). V lost 5 bases, J lost 8 bases, and 16 bases lay in between. Germline V CDR1 and CDR2: SEHNR, FQNEAQ (reference sequence). This CDR3 contains 14 residues. CDR3: CASSQLRQQDIQYF. CDR3 bases: TGTGCCAGCAGCCAATTAAGACAGCAGGACATTCAGTACTTC.